A selection of T cell receptor beta chains follows, all from one sample in a study of blood T cell repertoires in COVID-19. Some clones are missing from TCRdb's copy, which holds only in-frame ones; the method was immunoSEQ multiplex PCR. The table records some 240,000 clones, about 79% of them present only once. Sequencing was performed on peripheral blood. These receptors were obtained from a woman aged 80 or over with acute or convalescent COVID-19. CDR3s include the opening cysteine and the closing phenylalanine or tryptophan. The D gene is left open where the match is weak. Size is stated for part of the rows, as once, few or many counts, or as a class when the clone is expanded.

V gene	D gene	clone size	J gene	CDR3 DNA	CDR3 protein
TRBV14	TRBD2	.	TRBJ2-7	TGTGCCAGCAGCCACGTCGGCCTAGCGGGGGGTAACGAGCAGTACTTC	CASSHVGLAGGNEQYF
TRBV3-1/TRBV3-2	.	.	TRBJ2-4	TGTGCCAGCAGCCAAGGGAGGCTAGCCAAAAACATTCAGTACTTC	CASSQGRLAKNIQYF
TRBV28	.	.	TRBJ1-4	TGTGCCAGCAGGGAGACAGCTAATGAAAAACTGTTTTTT	CASRETANEKLFF
TRBV5-1	TRBD1	.	TRBJ2-2	TGCGCCAGCAGCGTGACAGGGCTCACCGGGGAGCTGTTTTTT	CASSVTGLTGELFF
TRBV4-2	.	many	TRBJ1-2	TGTGCCAGCAGGGCCGGCGGGGGGTATGGCTACACCTTC	CASRAGGGYGYTF
TRBV5-6	TRBD1	.	TRBJ1-5	TGTGCCAGCAGCTTGGGCCAGGGGGTAAATCAGCCCCAGCATTTT	CASSLGQGVNQPQHF
TRBV28	.	.	TRBJ1-2	TGTGCCAGCCACGGGACAAACACGGGTGGCTACACCTTC	CASHGTNTGGYTF
TRBV19	TRBD1	once	TRBJ2-2	TGTGCCAGTAGTACCGGCCGGGACAGGGGGCGAGGGAACACCGGGGAGCTGTTTTTT	CASSTGRDRGRGNTGELFF
TRBV3-1/TRBV3-2	TRBD1	.	TRBJ1-1	TGTGCCAGCAGCCAGGGACAGGGTATCAACACTGAAGCTTTCTTT	CASSQGQGINTEAFF
TRBV5-1	TRBD1	.	TRBJ2-1	TGCGCCAGCACCCGGGACAGGGGAAACAATGAGCAGTTCTTC	CASTRDRGNNEQFF
TRBV9	TRBD2	.	TRBJ2-2	TGTGCCAGCAGCGTAGCGGCTAGCGGAAACGGGGAGCTGTTTTTT	CASSVAASGNGELFF
TRBV5-1	TRBD1	.	TRBJ1-2	TGCGCCAGCACCTCCGGGACAGGGGGCGCTCACTATGGCTACACCTTC	CASTSGTGGAHYGYTF
TRBV20-1	.	.	TRBJ2-7	TGCAGTGCTAGGGAGGACTACGAGCAGTACTTC	CSAREDYEQYF
TRBV3-1/TRBV3-2	TRBD1	.	TRBJ1-5	TGTGCCAGCAGCCAAGATTTCAGGGGGAATCAGCCCCAGCATTTT	CASSQDFRGNQPQHF
TRBV10-3	TRBD2	.	TRBJ2-2	TGTGCCATTGCGGGGGGGCTCAGAATCAACACCGGGGAGCTGTTTTTT	CAIAGGLRINTGELFF
TRBV5-6	TRBD2	.	TRBJ2-1	TGTGCCAGCAGCTTGCGGACTAGCGGGGGGGCGTACTACAATGAGCAGTTCTTC	CASSLRTSGGAYYNEQFF
TRBV5-1	.	.	TRBJ1-1	TGCGCCAGCAGCTTGAGACTGTCTACCGACTTGAACACTGAAGCTTTCTTT	CASSLRLSTDLNTEAFF